This TCR beta chain came from a study of T cell responses to AZD1222 COVID-19 vaccine. The trim removed 5 bases at V and 9 bases at J, leaving 8 bases unmatched. The CDR3 has 14 residues. Per the germline V gene, CDR1 is MNHEY and CDR2 is SMNVEV (reference sequence). This clone is medium-sized (0.01 to 0.1%) in the sample. Antigen unknown. The assay was immunoSEQ multiplex PCR, and TCRdb's table has in-frame clones only and misses some. The data show some 100,000 clones, with roughly nine tenths seen just once and roughly 3.1% held by the top ten. Findings and limits, study-wide: In a largely white British group with more females than males, clonal diversity was possibly underestimated.

The V call is TRBV27, the J call TRBJ2-2; 8 bases agree with TRBD2. The sequencing here drew on peripheral blood, taken 28 days after the second AZD1222 dose. The receptor comes from an adult who received the AZD1222 COVID-19 vaccine. The CDR3 nucleotides read TGTGCCAGCAGTCGCGGGGGGTCAGGTAGGGAGCTGTTTTTT. Protein sequence: CASSRGGSGRELFF.